This is a list of T cell receptor beta chains from one sample in a study of a mutant IDH1 vaccine in newly diagnosed glioma. The protocol was immunoSEQ multiplex PCR, while the TCRdb copy is restricted to in-frame clones and leaves out a portion. The sample contains 39,000 or so clones, more than 75% of which appear only once. Which antigens these TCRs recognize remains unknown. The sequenced sample was PBMCs, obtained from a glioma patient whose treatment included an IDH1 peptide vaccine. The receptors come from a man between 40 and 49 years old with glioma. CDR3s include the opening cysteine and the closing phenylalanine or tryptophan. D genes are given only for firm matches. Clone size is given for some rows only: seen once, a few or many times, or a class if the clone is expanded.

abundance	v_gene	d_gene	j_gene	CDR3nt	CDR3aa
.	TRBV30	.	TRBJ1-1	TGTGCCTGGAGTGGGGGGACCCAGGGCATGGACACTGAAGCTTTCTTT	CAWSGGTQGMDTEAFF
.	TRBV5-1	TRBD1	TRBJ1-6	TGCGCCAGTTCTACAGGGGGCTATAATTCACCCCTCCACTTT	CASSTGGYNSPLHF
few	TRBV18	.	TRBJ2-7	TGTGCCAGCTCACCATCGGGACAAAATTACGAGCAGTACTTC	CASSPSGQNYEQYF
few	TRBV7-9	.	TRBJ1-5	TGTGCCAGCAGCTTCGGGGGCAATCAGCCCCAGCATTTT	CASSFGGNQPQHF
.	TRBV5-5	TRBD1	TRBJ1-4	TGTGCCAGCAGCTTGGGGAGAGTGGGACAGGGTCTTGAAAAACTGTTTTTT	CASSLGRVGQGLEKLFF
.	TRBV5-6	TRBD2	TRBJ2-3	TGTGCCAGCAGCTCCGCAGGGACTAGCGGGGGAGGCACAGATACGCAGTATTTT	CASSSAGTSGGGTDTQYF
few	TRBV7-6	.	TRBJ2-5	TGTGCCAGCTCCCGGGGGAGACAAGAGACCCAGTACTTC	CASSRGRQETQYF
.	TRBV5-1	.	TRBJ2-7	TGCGCCAGCAGCTTAGCGGATACCTACGAGCAGTACTTC	CASSLADTYEQYF
.	TRBV14	.	TRBJ2-6	TGTGCCAGCAGGGACTCTGGGGCCAACGTCCTGACTTTC	CASRDSGANVLTF
.	TRBV6-4	.	TRBJ1-6	TGTGCCAGCAGTGCAACCGGGACCGGCGGTTCACCCCTCCACTTT	CASSATGTGGSPLHF
.	TRBV18	.	TRBJ1-2	TGTGCCAGCTCACCGCCACACACGACAGGTTACCTCCTTCGAATACCCAACTATGGCTACACCTTC	CASSPPHTTGYLLRIPNYGYTF
.	TRBV10-1	TRBD1	TRBJ2-1	TGCGCCAGCAGTGGAGGGGGGACAGGGAATAATGAGCAGTTCTTC	CASSGGGTGNNEQFF
.	TRBV27	.	TRBJ2-2	TGTGCCAGCAGTTTAGCCGCCAGGGGGGCCGGGGAGCTGTTTTTT	CASSLAARGAGELFF
.	TRBV7-6	TRBD1	TRBJ2-7	TGTGCCAGCAGCTTAGGGGGCCCGGGACAGGGTGAGCAGTACTTC	CASSLGGPGQGEQYF
once	TRBV5-1	TRBD1	TRBJ1-1	TGCGCCAGTACCCGACAGGGGGAGAACACTGAAGCTTTCTTT	CASTRQGENTEAFF
.	TRBV2	.	TRBJ2-2	TGTGCCAGCAGTACTATAAGGGTAACCGGGGAGCTGTTTTTT	CASSTIRVTGELFF
.	TRBV2	.	TRBJ2-2	TGTGCCAGTAGGTATGGCGCCGGGGAGCTGTTTTTT	CASRYGAGELFF
.	TRBV30	.	TRBJ2-2	TGTGCCTGGTCTCCGACCCTTTTGCGAACCGGGGAGCTGTTTTTT	CAWSPTLLRTGELFF
.	TRBV5-1	TRBD1	TRBJ2-7	TGCGCCAGCAGCTCAAGACAGGGGCCCTACGAGCAGTACTTC	CASSSRQGPYEQYF
.	TRBV13	.	TRBJ1-2	TGTGCCAGCAGTGGAGGTTACTATGGCTACACCTTC	CASSGGYYGYTF
.	TRBV6-5	.	TRBJ2-7	TGTGCCAGCAGTAGCCCGACAGGAACCTACGAGCAGTACTTC	CASSSPTGTYEQYF
.	TRBV9	.	TRBJ2-7	TGTGCCAGCAGCGTAGCTACGGCGGGAGAGCAGTACTTC	CASSVATAGEQYF
.	TRBV7-2	TRBD1	TRBJ1-6	TGTGCCAGCAGCTCGCCCCCAGGGGGGTCTTCACCCCTCCACTTT	CASSSPPGGSSPLHF
.	TRBV7-9	.	TRBJ1-1	TGTGCCAGCAGCGCCCCCGGGCCGGGCACTGAAGCTTTCTTT	CASSAPGPGTEAFF
.	TRBV29-1	.	TRBJ2-3	TGCAGCGTTGAAAACGGGCCAGATACGCAGTATTTT	CSVENGPDTQYF
.	TRBV5-6	TRBD2	TRBJ2-5	TGTGCCAGCAGCTTAAAACCCATAGCGGGGGAGGGAGAGACCCAGTACTTC	CASSLKPIAGEGETQYF
.	TRBV19	.	TRBJ1-1	TGTGCCAGTAGTATAGTTGGGCAGTACGACGTAAACACTGAAGCTTTCTTT	CASSIVGQYDVNTEAFF
once	TRBV5-1	TRBD1	TRBJ1-1	TGCGCCAGCACCCTACAGGGGTACGACACTGAAGCTTTCTTT	CASTLQGYDTEAFF
.	TRBV2	TRBD1	TRBJ2-7	TGTGCCAGCAGACGGACAGGGAGTTCCGAGCAGTACTTC	CASRRTGSSEQYF
.	TRBV14	.	TRBJ2-3	TGTGCCAGCAGCCAAGATCGTGGGGGGCCGGGCACAGATACGCAGTATTTT	CASSQDRGGPGTDTQYF
.	TRBV5-5	.	TRBJ1-5	TGTGCCAGCAGCTTGGCCACGGGATTGAGCAATCAGCCCCAGCATTTT	CASSLATGLSNQPQHF
.	TRBV6-5	.	TRBJ1-6	TGTGCCAGCAGTGGGGGTTTTAATTCACCCCTCCACTTT	CASSGGFNSPLHF
.	TRBV27	.	TRBJ2-1	TGTGCCAGCAGTTTAGCTAGGGGGAACAATGAGCAGTTCTTC	CASSLARGNNEQFF
few	TRBV30	.	TRBJ1-1	TGTGCCTGGAACCTCAGGGTAAACACTGAAGCTTTCTTT	CAWNLRVNTEAFF
.	TRBV5-8	.	TRBJ1-5	TGTGCCAGCAGCCGCGGCGGGGGGGGTATGTTTAGCAATCAGCCCCAGCATTTT	CASSRGGGGMFSNQPQHF
.	TRBV5-1	.	TRBJ2-1	TGCGCCAGCAGAGCAGGGAACTATGAGCAGTTCTTC	CASRAGNYEQFF
.	TRBV29-1	.	TRBJ2-4	TGCAGCGCGGCGAGACGGCTATCCCAAGGGAACATTCAGTACTTC	CSAARRLSQGNIQYF
.	TRBV5-4	.	TRBJ2-1	TGTGCCAGCAGCCCAAACGACCGTTACAATGAGCAGTTCTTC	CASSPNDRYNEQFF
.	TRBV1	.	TRBJ1-1	TGCACCAGCAGCCAAAGGCGGGGGAGCACTGAAGCTTTCTTT	CTSSQRRGSTEAFF